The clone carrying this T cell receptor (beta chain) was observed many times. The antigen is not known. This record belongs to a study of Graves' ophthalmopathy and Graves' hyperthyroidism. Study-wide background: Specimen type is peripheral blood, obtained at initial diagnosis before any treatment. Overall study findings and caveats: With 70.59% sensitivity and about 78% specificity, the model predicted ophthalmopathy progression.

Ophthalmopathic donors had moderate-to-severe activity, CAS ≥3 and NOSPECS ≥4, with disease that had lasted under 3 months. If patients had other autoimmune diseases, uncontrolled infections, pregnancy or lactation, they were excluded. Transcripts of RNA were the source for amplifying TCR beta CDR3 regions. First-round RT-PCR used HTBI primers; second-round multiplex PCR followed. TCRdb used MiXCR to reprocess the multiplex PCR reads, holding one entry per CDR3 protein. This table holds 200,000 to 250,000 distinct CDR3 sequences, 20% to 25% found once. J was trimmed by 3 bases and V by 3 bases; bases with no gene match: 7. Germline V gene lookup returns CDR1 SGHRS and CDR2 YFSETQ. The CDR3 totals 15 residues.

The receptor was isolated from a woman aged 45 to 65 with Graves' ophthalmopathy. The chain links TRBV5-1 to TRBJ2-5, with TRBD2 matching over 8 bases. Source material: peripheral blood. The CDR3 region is CASSWAGGSEETQYF. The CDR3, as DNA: TGCGCCAGCAGCTGGGCGGGAGGAAGCGAAGAGACCCAGTACTTC.